This T cell receptor beta chain emerged from a study of blood T cell repertoires in COVID-19. Study-level background: The study drew acute and convalescent COVID-19 samples from the United States, Italy and Spain. From T cells, B-cell-depleted T cells, or PBMCs came the material, which was cDNA or gDNA.

Authors' methods: Amplifying reference gene primers gave estimates of nucleated cell counts. Measured with immunoSEQ multiplex PCR; TCRdb has only the in-frame clones, and not every one. Clone size and the V and J calls come from that table; the DNA yielded D and trimming. The table lists about 140,000 clones, 82% of them singletons, with roughly 4% in the top ten. This CDR3 has 16 amino acids. Germline assignment: CDR1 SEHNR and CDR2 FQNEAQ (reference sequence). With V trimmed by 6 bases and J by 8 bases, 13 bases remained unmatched. This sequence was found in a woman older than 75 with acute or convalescent COVID-19. The material sequenced was peripheral blood. This rearrangement joins TRBV7-9 to TRBJ2-1, with 10 bases lining up with TRBD1. Written as DNA, the CDR3 is TGTGCCAGCAGTCTAGTCCGGGACAGGGGCTGGGATGAGCAGTTCTTC. It codes for CASSLVRDRGWDEQFF.